The entry below gives a single TCR beta chain sequence along with its context. Its target is unknown. This may stem from a read error, because a much larger clone lies one nucleotide away. The data originate from a study of glioma-infiltrating T cells. Study details: WHO grade II oligodendrogliomas or astrocytomas, plus non-recurrent WHO grade IV glioblastomas, were sampled. Before surgery, glioma patients received dexamethasone for at most six days. Sequencing aimed for about 4- to 11-fold coverage of about a million peripheral T cells.

Whole-study findings and limits: Only very few CDR3 sequences appeared in both tissue and blood.

The CDR3 contains 12 residues. Germline CDR1 reads SGHTA; CDR2 reads FQGNSA. The iRepertoire nested amplicon-rescue multiplex PCR amplified TCR alpha and beta CDR3s from RNA. One entry per CDR3 protein results from TCRdb running MiXCR on the multiplex PCR reads. The sample records about 380,000 distinct CDR3 sequences, roughly two fifths being singletons. V gene TRBV7-2 combines with J gene TRBJ1-1; D remains ambiguous. The TCR originated in a human donor with low-grade glioma or glioblastoma, undergoing nonglioma brain surgery, or in good health (not recorded which). The sequencing sample was made of glioma tissue, nonneoplastic brain tissue, or PBMCs (not recorded which). The CDR3 region has the DNA TGTGCCAGCAGTCTTACAAAGGCTGAAGCTTCCTTT. It translates to CASSLTKAEASF.